The 9 T cell receptor beta chains below come from one sample, sequenced in a study of Ad26.COV2.S vaccination and SARS-CoV-2 variants. Treatment described: about 20 received Ad26.COV2.S at low or high dose, single or two shots; several received placebo; per-sample allocation not given. Samples analyzed were those drawn on day 63 after the first vaccine or placebo injection. Data came from immunoSEQ multiplex PCR; TCRdb stores just in-frame clones and leaves some out. Of around 300,000 clones in the sample, 75% to 90% are singletons; the top ten hold about 10%. Sequenced material: peripheral blood, taken in a trial of Ad26.COV2.S vaccine versus placebo. Source of these receptors: a person aged 18 to 59 who received the Ad26.COV2.S COVID-19 vaccine or a placebo.

This chain's CDR3 is CASSLSLGQETQYF. The CDR3, as DNA: TGTGCCAGCAGCTTAAGTCTGGGACAAGAGACCCAGTACTTC. The gene calls are TRBV7-9 and TRBJ2-5, with unresolved D. Trimming took 2 bases from V and 2 from J, leaving 9 bases between them. Germline-derived CDR1 and CDR2 are SEHNR and FQNEAQ (reference sequence). The CDR3 loop spans 14 amino acids.

The chain combines TRBV18 with TRBJ1-2; D is uncertain. This CDR3 spans 13 amino acids. Trimming left V 2 bases short and J 5 bases short, with 9 bases between. Germline assignment: CDR1 KGHSH and CDR2 LQKENI. DNA of the CDR3: TGTGCCAGCTCACCAGAAAAGTATTATGGCTACACCTTC. Its protein is CASSPEKYYGYTF.

V usage is TRBV27 and J usage is TRBJ2-5, with 7 bases lining up with TRBD2. V was pared by 4 bases and J by 2 bases, with 10 bases of the junction left unmatched. Germline CDR1 reads MNHEY; CDR2 reads SMNVEV (reference sequence). The CDR3 has 16 amino acids. CDR3 nucleotides: TGTGCCAGCAGTTCCTCTGGACTAGGACTACAAGAGACCCAGTACTTC. It translates to CASSSSGLGLQETQYF.

This chain joins TRBV7-6 and TRBJ2-1, with D perhaps TRBD1 (5 bases). The ends were cut back, 4 bases at V and 12 bases at J, with 10 bases in the middle. The CDR3 runs to 11 residues. Germline CDR1 SGHVS, CDR2 FNYEAQ. CDR3 protein: CASSYLRVQFF. The DNA of the CDR3 is TGTGCCAGCAGCTACCTCAGGGTGCAGTTCTTC.

V and J are TRBV3-1 (or the pseudogene TRBV3-2) and TRBJ2-2; D ambiguous. The CDR3 spans 12 residues. Germline CDR1 is LGHDT and CDR2 is YNNKEL (reference sequence). V gave up 1 base and J gave up 7 bases, with 4 bases separating them. This CDR3 reads CASSQAVGELFF. The DNA of the CDR3 is TGTGCCAGCAGCCAAGCTGTCGGGGAGCTGTTTTTT.

This chain uses TRBV19 with TRBJ1-2; the D gene is possibly TRBD1 (5 bases). Between the trimmed V and J ends, which lost 1 base and 6 bases, there was a span of 18 bases. The length of the CDR3 is 16 residues. Germline CDR1 LNHDA, CDR2 SQIVND (reference sequence). The CDR3 DNA sequence: TGTGCCAGTAGTATAGTTCTCTCGACCGGGGGACATGGCTACACCTTC. Its protein is CASSIVLSTGGHGYTF. Using reference TRBV19 and TRBJ1-2 for the parts outside the CDR3, the full variable domain is DGGITQSPKYLFRKEGQNVTLSCEQNLNHDAMYWYRQDPGQGLRLIYYSQIVNDFQKGDIAEGYSVSREKKESFPLTVTSAQKNPTAFYLCASSIVLSTGGHGYTFGSGTRLTVV.

This chain uses TRBV11-3 with TRBJ1-1; TRBD1 is a possible D gene (6 bases). CDR1 and CDR2 (germline): SGHNT, YENEEA. This CDR3 is 13 amino acids long. With 4 bases removed from V and 8 bases from J, the gap between germline ends came to 14 bases. CDR3 DNA sequence: TGTGCCAGCAGCTCCGGGACACTTATGGAAGCTTTCTTT. Its protein product is CASSSGTLMEAFF.

The rearrangement joins TRBV30 to TRBJ2-3; no clear D. The CDR3 extends over 12 amino acids. Per germline, CDR1 GTSNPN and CDR2 SVGIG (reference sequence). Trimming shortened V by 8 bases and J by 0 bases, and 9 bases separated the two germline ends. The CDR3 DNA reads as TGTGCCGGACGCCAGAGCACAGATACGCAGTATTTT. Protein: CAGRQSTDTQYF. The full variable domain, in which reference TRBV30 and TRBJ2-3 provide the parts outside the CDR3, is SQTIHQWPATLVQPVGSPLSLECTVEGTSNPNLYWYRQAAGRGLQLLFYSVGIGQISSEVPQNLSASRPQDRQFILSSKKLLLSDSGFYLCAGRQSTDTQYFGPGTRLTVL.

The chain carries TRBV5-1 and TRBJ2-5; maybe TRBD2 (5 bases). Germline loops: CDR1 SGHRS, CDR2 YFSETQ. V was cut by 6 bases and J by 2 bases, with 11 bases left in between. The CDR3 is 13 amino acids. CDR3 nucleotides: TGCGCCAGCACGTCTAGCCCACAAGAGACCCAGTACTTC. As protein: CASTSSPQETQYF.